One and the same sample provided the 11 T cell receptor beta chains below, sequenced in a study of T cells in Graves' hyperthyroidism and ophthalmopathy. Researchers took RNA transcripts and amplified the TCR beta CDR3 regions from them. In the first-round RT-PCR of the TCR CDR3, the HTBI primer set was used. TCRdb re-called the multiplex PCR reads with MiXCR, one entry per CDR3 protein. The repertoire holds under 400,000 distinct CDR3 sequences, with around 18% as singletons. The sequencing input was blood. The origin of the receptors is a woman in her 40s with Graves' ophthalmopathy.

Many counts were recorded for this clonotype. This chain uses TRBV9 with TRBJ1-2; D is possibly TRBD1 (5 bases). The CDR3 extends over 16 amino acids. Between the trimmed V and J ends, which lost 1 base and 7 bases, there was a span of 20 bases. Germline CDR1 and CDR2: SGDLS and YYNGEE. CDR3 DNA sequence: TGTGCCAGCAGCGTATTTGACAGTCTTGGGTCGGGTGGCTACACCTTC. Translation: CASSVFDSLGSGGYTF.

Comment on this clonotype: At one end the junction does not follow the germline gene, possibly because of a read error. The V gene is TRBV27, the J gene TRBJ1-1, with D tentatively TRBD1 (6 bases). The CDR3 totals 16 residues. Looked up from germline, CDR1 is MNHEY and CDR2 is SMNVEV (reference sequence). CDR3 in DNA: TGTGCCAGCAGTTGGGGGGGCTTCTTGAGTAACACTAAAGCTCTCTTT. Translating gives CASSWGGFLSNTKALF.

This clonotype was seen many times. The chain links TRBV6-2 or TRBV6-3 to TRBJ2-7; 7 bases fit TRBD2. Germline lookup yields CDR1 MNHEY and CDR2 SVGEGT. CDR3 length equals 14 residues. V trimming: 0 bases; J trimming: 5 bases; junction bases outside the gene matches: 4. CDR3 loop: CASSYSSGGDEQYF. As DNA, the CDR3 is TGTGCCAGCAGTTACTCTTCGGGAGGCGACGAGCAGTACTTC.

In this sample, this clonotype turned up many times. The chain couples TRBV12-3 or TRBV12-4 to TRBJ1-3, with D maybe TRBD1 (6 bases). CDR3 length equals 15 residues. Trimming left V 3 bases short and J 1 base short, with 10 bases between. CDR3 sequence reads: CASSFGGHSGNTIYF. CDR3 nucleotide sequence: TGTGCCAGCAGTTTTGGGGGACATTCTGGAAACACCATATATTTT.

This clonotype was observed at least ten times. The chain couples TRBV20-1 to TRBJ2-5, with a tentative D call TRBD2 (7 bases). From germline, CDR1 is DFQATT and CDR2 SNEGSKA (reference sequence). Trimming cost V 6 bases and J 5 bases, with 25 bases left between them. This CDR3 spans 16 amino acids. CDR3 bases: TGCAGTGCCCGGGGGGCCGGGGTGACACTACGGGAGACCCAGTACTTC. Translated: CSARGAGVTLRETQYF.

This clonotype was recorded many times. The chain has TRBV6-1 and TRBJ2-7; D may be TRBD1 (5 bases). The CDR3 is made up of 15 amino acids. Germline assignment: CDR1 MNHNS and CDR2 SASEGT. V was trimmed by 5 bases and J by 0 bases, leaving 14 bases between them. The CDR3 spells CASSTTDKSSYEQYF. DNA of the CDR3: TGTGCCAGCAGTACGACGGACAAGAGCTCCTACGAGCAGTACTTC.

This clonotype occurred many times. The V and J genes are TRBV6-2 or TRBV6-3 and TRBJ2-7; possibly TRBD1 for D (5 bases). The length of the CDR3 is 13 residues. The V gene lost 8 bases and the J gene lost 4 bases, with 15 bases spanning the gap. Germline V gives CDR1 MNHEY, CDR2 SVGEGT. The CDR3, as DNA: TGTGCCAGCGGTGAGAATACAGGATACGAGCAGTACTTC. This encodes CASGENTGYEQYF.

This clonotype was recorded at least ten times. The CDR3 loop reads CASRPQGAAYEQYF. The CDR3 DNA follows: TGTGCCAGCAGACCGCAGGGGGCGGCTTACGAGCAGTACTTC. The chain is built from TRBV6-2 or TRBV6-3 and TRBJ2-7; TRBD1 agrees at 8 bases. V gave up 6 bases and J gave up 4 bases; unmatched junction bases: 8. The length of the CDR3 is 14 residues. Per the germline V gene, CDR1 is MNHEY and CDR2 is SVGEGT.

This chain links TRBV6-1 with TRBJ1-1; D unresolved. CDR3 length: 12 amino acids. The germline V gene has CDR1 MNHNS and CDR2 SASEGT. Trimming cost V 6 bases and J 5 bases, with 10 bases left between them. Here the CDR3 reads CASRRERTEAFF. The DNA for the CDR3 is TGTGCCAGCAGGCGAGAGAGGACTGAAGCTTTCTTT.

This clonotype was seen many times. This rearrangement joins TRBV29-1 to TRBJ2-5, with 7 positions matching TRBD2. V lost 4 bases to trimming and J lost 4 bases; unmatched junction nucleotides: 6. From germline, CDR1 is SQVTM and CDR2 ANQGSEA. The CDR3 has 13 residues. This CDR3 is CSVGFGGGETQYF. The DNA for the CDR3 is TGCAGCGTTGGTTTCGGCGGGGGAGAGACCCAGTACTTC.

This clonotype was counted many times. This chain uses TRBV27 with TRBJ1-5; TRBD1 agrees at 8 bases. Germline trimming cut 4 bases from V and 6 bases from J; bases unmatched to any gene: 11. The V gene's germline CDR1 is MNHEY and CDR2 SMNVEV (reference sequence). This CDR3 is 16 amino acids long. The chain's CDR3 is CASSSASGGGTQPQHF. The CDR3 region has the DNA TGTGCCAGCAGTTCGGCTTCAGGGGGCGGAACTCAGCCCCAGCATTTT.